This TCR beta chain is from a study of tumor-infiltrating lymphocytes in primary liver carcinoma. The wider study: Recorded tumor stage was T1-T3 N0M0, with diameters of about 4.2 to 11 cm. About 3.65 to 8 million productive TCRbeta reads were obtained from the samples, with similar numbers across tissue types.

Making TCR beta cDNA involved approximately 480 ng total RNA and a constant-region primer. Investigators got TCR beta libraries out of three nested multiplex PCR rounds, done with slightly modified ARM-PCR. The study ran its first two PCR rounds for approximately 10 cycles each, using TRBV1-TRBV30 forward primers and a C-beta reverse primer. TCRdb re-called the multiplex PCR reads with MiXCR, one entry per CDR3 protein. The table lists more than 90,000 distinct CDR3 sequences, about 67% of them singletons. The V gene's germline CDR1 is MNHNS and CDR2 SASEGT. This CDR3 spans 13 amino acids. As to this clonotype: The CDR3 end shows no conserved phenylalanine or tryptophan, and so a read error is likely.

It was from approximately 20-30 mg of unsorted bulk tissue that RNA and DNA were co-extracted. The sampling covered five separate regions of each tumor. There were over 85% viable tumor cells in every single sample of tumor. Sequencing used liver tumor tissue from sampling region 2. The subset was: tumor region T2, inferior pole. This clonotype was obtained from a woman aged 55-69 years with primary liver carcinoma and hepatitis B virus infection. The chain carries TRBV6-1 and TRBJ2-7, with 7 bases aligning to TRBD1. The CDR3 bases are TGTGTCAGCAGTCCCCGGACAGGATGGGAGCAGTACTTA. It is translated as CVSSPRTGWEQYL.